This T cell receptor beta chain was identified in a study of a mutant IDH1 vaccine in newly diagnosed glioma. Turning to the study itself: Patients were started on vaccination 4-6 weeks after radiotherapy alone, or with temozolomide cycles.

TCRdb's table, derived via immunoSEQ multiplex PCR, lists solely in-frame clones and lacks some. The table has about 44,000 clones, approximately 89% seen once. Time point in this sample: week 23, last vaccination. What each vaccine dose contained was 300 ug of mutant IDH1 20-mer peptide, accompanied by topical imiquimod. Astrocytomas found in donors were new, WHO grade 3 or 4, IDH1-mutant and ATRX-lost. Broader study findings: Immune responses induced by the vaccine were seen in just over 90% of patients, spanning multiple MHC alleles. Shifts in the top peripheral T cell clonotypes seemed unrelated to pseudoprogression.

Trimming shortened V by 0 bases and J by 4 bases, and 13 bases separated the two germline ends. Looked up from germline, CDR1 is ENHRY and CDR2 is SYGVKD. The CDR3 is made up of 15 amino acids. To note about this clone: Its antigen remains unknown.

The chain joins TRBV10-3 to TRBJ2-7; D is perhaps TRBD2 (6 bases). The sample here was PBMCs, taken from a glioma patient whose treatment included an IDH1 peptide vaccine. The sequence was obtained from a man aged 50 or older with glioma. The CDR3 here is CAISESGGFGYEQYF. CDR3 nucleotides: TGTGCCATCAGTGAGTCCGGAGGGTTTGGATACGAGCAGTACTTC.